The 21 T cell receptor beta chains below all came from one sample that was sequenced in a study of blood T cell repertoires in COVID-19. Assay: immunoSEQ multiplex PCR; the TCRdb copy retains only in-frame clones and omits some. This table has around 93,000 clones, approximately 87% appearing once. The specimen was peripheral blood. The source is a human donor in a cohort sampled during active COVID-19.

The chain joins TRBV30 to TRBJ2-7; 8 bases fit TRBD2. J was trimmed by 2 bases and V by 3 bases; bases with no gene match: 3. Germline V gives CDR1 GTSNPN, CDR2 SVGIG (reference sequence). The CDR3 sequence is 13 residues long. CDR3 in amino acids: CAWRRGETYEQYF. CDR3 bases: TGTGCCTGGAGGCGGGGGGAAACCTACGAGCAGTACTTC.

The genes are TRBV2 and TRBJ1-5, with a weak D call TRBD1 (5 bases). The CDR3 contains 13 residues. Germline-derived CDR1 and CDR2 are SNHLY and FYNNEI. V gave up 4 bases and J gave up 6 bases, with 10 bases separating them. This CDR3 reads CASSARVGQPQHF. The CDR3 DNA follows: TGTGCCAGCAGTGCCAGGGTGGGTCAGCCCCAGCATTTT.

This sequence joins TRBV6-2 or TRBV6-3 and TRBJ2-1; 10 nucleotides match TRBD1. CDR3 length: 16 residues. Germline assignment: CDR1 MNHEY and CDR2 SVGEGT. The V segment lost 6 bases and the J segment 5 bases; nucleotides outside the gene matches: 10. CDR3 protein: CASSFRQGAVDNEQFF. The CDR3 region has the DNA TGTGCCAGCAGCTTCAGACAGGGGGCCGTCGACAATGAGCAGTTCTTC.

Notes on this clone: A junction boundary mismatches the germline segment, possibly from a read error. The rearrangement joins TRBV7-7 to TRBJ2-7, with 9 nucleotides matching TRBD1. The CDR3 covers 17 residues. CDR1 and CDR2 from the germline V gene are SSHAT and FNYEAQ (reference sequence). CDR3 region: CASSVGLPGQGFYEQYF. In DNA, the CDR3 is TGTGCTAGCAGCGTGGGACTGCCGGGACAGGGTTTCTACGAGCAGTACTTC.

The sample holds a few counts of this clone. The V call is TRBV12-3 or TRBV12-4, the J call TRBJ2-3; tentative D call: TRBD2 (5 bases). This CDR3 spans 13 amino acids. V was clipped by 2 bases and J by 8 bases, with 11 bases between them. DNA of the CDR3: TGTGCCAGCAGTTTACCCTCGGGGAGTACGCAGTATTTT. This codes for CASSLPSGSTQYF.

The chain carries TRBV3-1 (or the pseudogene TRBV3-2) and TRBJ2-2, with TRBD1 matching over 7 bases. Per the germline V gene, CDR1 is LGHDT and CDR2 is YNNKEL (reference sequence). CDR3 length equals 13 residues. J was trimmed by 6 bases and V by 4 bases; bases with no gene match: 2. The CDR3 DNA reads as TGTGCCAGCAGCCTTACAGGGGCCGGGGAGCTGTTTTTT. Protein product: CASSLTGAGELFF.

The V gene is TRBV4-2, the J gene TRBJ2-5, with TRBD2 matching 7 bases. Losses at the gene ends were 2 bases for V and 1 base for J; bases not matched to a gene: 7. Germline-derived CDR1 and CDR2 are LGHNA and YNFKEQ. The CDR3 covers 16 residues. The CDR3 protein is CASSQRASGTQETQYF. CDR3 sequence (DNA): TGTGCCAGCAGCCAAAGGGCTAGCGGAACCCAAGAGACCCAGTACTTC.

This chain connects TRBV27 to TRBJ1-5; D might be TRBD1 (5 bases). The CDR3 is 14 residues long. CDR1 MNHEY and CDR2 SMNVEV come from the germline V gene (reference sequence). Trimming pared 6 bases from V and 5 bases from J, leaving 14 bases between. The CDR3 region has the DNA TGTGCCAGCAGGGCGTTAGGGGAAGATCAGCCCCAGCATTTT. Translating it yields CASRALGEDQPQHF.

J is TRBJ1-2 and V is TRBV7-9, with D possibly being TRBD1 (5 bases). CDR1 SEHNR and CDR2 FQNEAQ come from the germline V gene (reference sequence). V was cut by 5 bases and J by 3 bases, with 10 bases left in between. This CDR3 contains 13 residues. The DNA of the CDR3 is TGTGCCAGCAGCCCTCAAGGGGACTATGGCTACACCTTC. Residues: CASSPQGDYGYTF.

The rearrangement uses TRBV11-1 and TRBJ2-1, with 8 bases fitting TRBD1. The CDR3 has 16 residues. Looked up from germline, CDR1 is SGHAT and CDR2 is FQDESV (reference sequence). V was pared by 2 bases and J by 2 bases, with 5 bases of the junction left unmatched. CDR3 sequence reads: CASSLMDRVAYNEQFF. CDR3 in DNA: TGTGCCAGCAGCTTAATGGACAGGGTGGCCTACAATGAGCAGTTCTTC.

This clone came up once. The chain has TRBV5-5 and TRBJ2-1, with D tentatively TRBD2 (7 bases). This CDR3 has 18 residues. Germline CDR1 reads SGHKS; CDR2 reads YYEKEE (reference sequence). With 2 bases removed from V and 5 bases from J, the gap between germline ends came to 23 bases. This chain's CDR3 is CASSFLVGGPEGDNEQFF. CDR3 DNA sequence: TGTGCCAGCAGCTTTTTGGTGGGAGGGCCGGAGGGGGACAATGAGCAGTTCTTC.

This clone was observed once. This chain connects TRBV6-1 to TRBJ1-2; TRBD1 matches 9 bases. The length of the CDR3 is 13 residues. V was pared by 3 bases and J by 6 bases, with 2 bases of the junction left unmatched. Per germline, CDR1 MNHNS and CDR2 SASEGT. CDR3 sequence (DNA): TGTGCCAGCAGTGAGGACAGGGGAAATGGCTACACCTTC. Its protein product is CASSEDRGNGYTF.

This clone has a single count. The chain couples TRBV18 to TRBJ1-5; TRBD1 agrees at 10 bases. Germline trimming cut 5 bases from V and 3 bases from J; bases unmatched to any gene: 7. From germline, CDR1 is KGHSH and CDR2 LQKENI. CDR3 length: 16 residues. The CDR3: CASSTSGTGVNQPQHF. The CDR3 region has the DNA TGTGCCAGCTCAACTTCCGGGACAGGGGTCAATCAGCCCCAGCATTTT. The full variable domain, in which reference TRBV18 and TRBJ1-5 provide the parts outside the CDR3, is NAGVMQNPRHLVRRRGQEARLRCSPMKGHSHVYWYRQLPEEGLKFMVYLQKENIIDESGMPKERFSAEFPKEGPSILRIQQVVRGDSAAYFCASSTSGTGVNQPQHFGDGTRLSIL.

This chain uses TRBV18 with TRBJ2-1; 13 bases are a match to TRBD2. CDR3 length equals 17 residues. CDR1 KGHSH and CDR2 LQKENI come from the germline V gene. The V and J ends lost 2 bases and 2 bases, in that order; junction bases with no gene match: 3. The CDR3 loop reads CASSPGTSGITYNEQFF. The CDR3 DNA follows: TGTGCCAGCTCACCAGGGACTAGCGGGATCACCTACAATGAGCAGTTCTTC.

This clone appeared once. J is TRBJ1-3 and V is TRBV10-3; 7 bases agree with TRBD1. Germline V gene data show CDR1 as ENHRY and CDR2 as SYGVKD. Losses at the gene ends were 6 bases for V and 0 bases for J; bases not matched to a gene: 5. The CDR3 totals 15 residues. The CDR3 is CAISRDRSSGNTIYF. CDR3 DNA sequence: TGTGCCATCAGCCGGGACAGAAGCTCTGGAAACACCATATATTTT.

Only one count was recorded for this clone. This rearrangement joins TRBV3-1 (or the pseudogene TRBV3-2) to TRBJ1-2; 10 positions match TRBD1. The V gene end was trimmed by 5 bases and the J gene end by 8 bases; junction bases not matched to a gene: 8. The CDR3 length is 14 residues. In germline, CDR1 is LGHDT, CDR2 YNNKEL (reference sequence). The CDR3 loop reads CASSTRDRGSGYTF. The CDR3 nucleotides are TGTGCCAGCAGCACCCGGGACAGGGGTTCCGGCTACACCTTC.

Here the CDR3 DNA reads TGCAGTGCTAGTCCCCAGGGAAAACTGTTTTTT. This sequence encodes CSASPQGKLFF. The chain has TRBV20-1 and TRBJ1-4; a possible D gene is TRBD1 (5 bases). CDR3 length equals 11 residues. The V end was cut by 3 bases, the J end by 10 bases, with 9 bases between. In germline, CDR1 is DFQATT, CDR2 SNEGSKA (reference sequence).

This clone was detected once. The chain recombines TRBV15 with TRBJ1-2; D call uncertain. The V and J ends lost 0 bases and 7 bases respectively, with 15 bases between them. Germline assignment: CDR1 LNHNV and CDR2 YYDKDF (reference sequence). This CDR3 comprises 15 residues. The CDR3 loop reads CATSRDLEGLGGYTF. The CDR3 bases are TGTGCCACCAGCAGAGATTTAGAGGGTCTCGGTGGCTACACCTTC.

The chain links TRBV12-3 or TRBV12-4 to TRBJ1-5; D uncertain. V was trimmed by 7 bases and J by 9 bases, leaving 13 bases between them. The CDR3 spans 12 residues. The CDR3 loop is CASTLPPGPQHF. The DNA for the CDR3 is TGTGCCAGCACCCTTCCACCCGGGCCCCAGCATTTT.

The chain is built from TRBV20-1 and TRBJ2-1, with D tentatively TRBD1 (5 bases). The V end was cut by 4 bases, the J end by 8 bases, with 9 bases between. Germline loops: CDR1 DFQATT, CDR2 SNEGSKA (reference sequence). The CDR3 runs to 11 residues. In DNA form, the CDR3 reads TGCAGTGCTACAGGGTACGATGAGCAGTTCTTC. This gives the protein CSATGYDEQFF.

CDR3 loop: CASSFGTEAYYGYTF. The CDR3 DNA reads as TGTGCCAGCAGCTTCGGGACAGAGGCTTACTATGGCTACACCTTC. The V call is TRBV7-8, the J call TRBJ1-2; 7 positions agree with TRBD1. This CDR3 spans 15 amino acids. V was clipped by 3 bases and J by 3 bases; unmatched bases: 7. Looked up from germline, CDR1 is SGHVS and CDR2 is FQNEAQ.